The 13 T cell receptor beta chains listed next were all sequenced from one sample in a study of T cell changes during pregnancy in multiple sclerosis. Repertoires were generated with immunoSEQ multiplex PCR, while TCRdb's copy carries only in-frame clones and drops some. The data show about 42,000 clones, with 88% seen just once and 1.2% held by the top ten. Sequences were derived from CD4+ T cells from peripheral blood mononuclear cells, sampled in the second trimester of pregnancy. These TCRs come from a female donor with multiple sclerosis, enrolled in a pregnancy study.

The chain employs TRBV11-3 and TRBJ2-5, with 7 bases that match TRBD2. CDR3 length equals 15 residues. The junction had 9 bases not matched to a gene; V was cut back by 5 bases and J by 3 bases. Looked up from germline, CDR1 is SGHNT and CDR2 is YENEEA. The CDR3 is CASSPGGKRKETQYF. The CDR3 coding sequence is TGTGCCAGCAGCCCGGGGGGAAAGAGGAAAGAGACCCAGTACTTC.

The genes are TRBV5-4 and TRBJ2-1; a possible D gene is TRBD1 (5 bases). Per germline, CDR1 SGHNT and CDR2 YYREEE (reference sequence). Trimming took off 4 bases at V and 1 base at J, with 9 bases between the two ends. The CDR3 is made up of 14 amino acids. In DNA form, the CDR3 reads TGTGCCAGCAGCACAGACAGTTCCTACAATGAGCAGTTCTTC. It codes for CASSTDSSYNEQFF.

V and J are TRBV5-6 and TRBJ2-2; D gene uncertain. Trimming stripped 2 bases from V and 5 bases from J, with 13 bases between. CDR1 is SGHDT, CDR2 YYEEEE, per germline. This CDR3 is built from 15 residues. The CDR3 is CASSFRTFLTGELFF. The CDR3 DNA reads as TGTGCCAGCAGCTTCCGAACCTTCCTAACCGGGGAGCTGTTTTTT. Filled out from reference TRBV5-6 and TRBJ2-2, the complete variable domain reads DAGVTQSPTHLIKTRGQQVTLRCSPKSGHDTVSWYQQALGQGPQFIFQYYEEEERQRGNFPDRFSGHQFPNYSSELNVNALLLGDSALYLCASSFRTFLTGELFFGEGSRLTVL.

The chain is built from TRBV29-1 and TRBJ2-7; no clear D gene. Germline assignment: CDR1 SQVTM and CDR2 ANQGSEA. The ends were cut back, 4 bases at V and 0 bases at J, with 10 bases in the middle. This CDR3 is 13 amino acids long. The CDR3 reads CSVGSLSSYEQYF. CDR3 nucleotides: TGCAGCGTTGGTTCTCTGAGCTCCTACGAGCAGTACTTC.

The V and J genes are TRBV5-1 and TRBJ2-5, with a tentative D call TRBD1 (6 bases). This CDR3 is 15 amino acids long. Germline values: CDR1 SGHRS, CDR2 YFSETQ. Trimming removed 0 bases at V and 1 base at J, with 10 bases between. In nucleotides, the CDR3 is TGCGCCAGCAGCTTGGGAGAGGGGGTCCAAGAGACCCAGTACTTC. As protein: CASSLGEGVQETQYF.

The V gene is TRBV4-2, the J gene TRBJ2-7; 8 positions agree with TRBD1. V lost 4 bases, J lost 4 bases, and 9 bases stayed unmatched. The CDR3 has 15 amino acids. Per the germline V gene, CDR1 is LGHNA and CDR2 is YNFKEQ. CDR3 nucleotides: TGTGCCAGCAGCCCAAGCCCAGGGGGCGCGTACGAGCAGTACTTC. Protein sequence: CASSPSPGGAYEQYF.

Written as DNA, the CDR3 is TGTGCCTGGAACCCGGGACTAGCGGGAGTTAATGAGCAGTTCTTC. This codes for CAWNPGLAGVNEQFF. The V call is TRBV30, the J call TRBJ2-1; TRBD2 matches 14 bases. V lost 4 bases and J lost 7; bases outside the gene matches: 6. Germline V gene sequence: CDR1 GTSNPN, CDR2 SVGIG (reference sequence). The CDR3 totals 15 residues.

The genes are TRBV19 and TRBJ2-7; 9 nucleotides align to TRBD2. V trimming: 5 bases; J trimming: 5 bases; junction bases outside the gene matches: 7. This CDR3 is built from 14 residues. Looked up from germline, CDR1 is LNHDA and CDR2 is SQIVND (reference sequence). In nucleotides, the CDR3 is TGTGCCAGTAGTCTGGGACTAGCTGGGGACGAGCAGTACTTC. The encoded protein is CASSLGLAGDEQYF.

The chain carries TRBV5-8 and TRBJ2-2; the match to TRBD2 covers 8 bases. In germline, CDR1 is SGHTS, CDR2 YDEGEE. CDR3 length: 15 residues. The junction had 3 bases not matched to a gene; V was cut back by 4 bases and J by 1 base. The CDR3 region is CASSTGTRNTGELFF. The CDR3 coding sequence is TGTGCCAGCAGCACCGGGACTAGGAACACCGGGGAGCTGTTTTTT.

The chain combines TRBV19 with TRBJ2-3, with D maybe TRBD2 (5 bases). The CDR3 contains 14 residues. V was shortened by 3 bases and J by 0 bases, with 7 bases between the two germline ends. CDR1 is LNHDA, CDR2 SQIVND, per germline (reference sequence). CDR3 protein: CASSMTTSTDTQYF. The CDR3 bases are TGTGCCAGTAGTATGACTACAAGCACAGATACGCAGTATTTT.

V and J are TRBV5-4 and TRBJ2-7; 8 bases line up with TRBD2. Germline V gene sequence: CDR1 SGHNT, CDR2 YYREEE (reference sequence). This CDR3 is built from 16 residues. Trimming took 4 bases from V and 2 from J; bases not matched to a gene: 11. Written as DNA, the CDR3 is TGTGCCAGCAGCAAAGGCGTGCTAGCGGGCACCTACGAGCAGTACTTC. Amino acid sequence: CASSKGVLAGTYEQYF.

The chain links TRBV5-1 to TRBJ2-4; the match to TRBD1 covers 8 bases. There are 15 residues in the CDR3. The V and J ends lost 4 bases and 0 bases, in that order; junction bases with no gene match: 3. The germline V gene has CDR1 SGHRS and CDR2 YFSETQ. The CDR3 sequence is CASSLGQGAKNIQYF. CDR3 nucleotides: TGCGCCAGCAGCCTCGGACAGGGAGCCAAAAACATTCAGTACTTC.

This clone was seen only once. The genes are TRBV28 and TRBJ2-7; D possibly corresponds to TRBD1 (7 bases). Germline V gene lookup returns CDR1 MDHEN and CDR2 SYDVKM. CDR3 length equals 16 residues. V shed 5 bases and J shed 2 bases, with 19 bases lying between them. The CDR3 sequence is CASSRQGGQSAYEQYF. The CDR3 DNA reads TGTGCCAGCAGTCGGCAGGGGGGACAGTCGGCCTACGAGCAGTACTTC.